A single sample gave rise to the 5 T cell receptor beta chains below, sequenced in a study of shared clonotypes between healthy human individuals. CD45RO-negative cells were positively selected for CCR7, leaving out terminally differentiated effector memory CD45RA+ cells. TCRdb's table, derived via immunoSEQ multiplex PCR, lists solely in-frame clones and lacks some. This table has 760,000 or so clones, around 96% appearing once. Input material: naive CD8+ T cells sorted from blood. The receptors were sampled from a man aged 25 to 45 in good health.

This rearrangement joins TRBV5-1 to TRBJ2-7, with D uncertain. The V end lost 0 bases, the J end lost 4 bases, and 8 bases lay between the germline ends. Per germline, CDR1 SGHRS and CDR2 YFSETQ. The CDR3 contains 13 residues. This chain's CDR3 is CASSLGSPYEQYF. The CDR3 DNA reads TGCGCCAGCAGCTTGGGCAGTCCGTACGAGCAGTACTTC.

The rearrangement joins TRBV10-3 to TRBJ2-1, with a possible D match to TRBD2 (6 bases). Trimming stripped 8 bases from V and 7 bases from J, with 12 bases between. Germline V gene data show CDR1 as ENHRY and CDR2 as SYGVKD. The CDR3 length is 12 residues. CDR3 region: CAIRGGLNEQFF. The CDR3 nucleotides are TGTGCCATCCGTGGGGGGTTGAATGAGCAGTTCTTC.

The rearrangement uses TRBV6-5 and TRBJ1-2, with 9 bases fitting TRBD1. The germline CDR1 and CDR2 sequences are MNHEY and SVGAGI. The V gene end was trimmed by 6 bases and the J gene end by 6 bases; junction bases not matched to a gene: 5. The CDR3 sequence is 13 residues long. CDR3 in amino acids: CASSDRGFDGYTF. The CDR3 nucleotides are TGTGCCAGCAGCGACAGGGGGTTTGATGGCTACACCTTC.

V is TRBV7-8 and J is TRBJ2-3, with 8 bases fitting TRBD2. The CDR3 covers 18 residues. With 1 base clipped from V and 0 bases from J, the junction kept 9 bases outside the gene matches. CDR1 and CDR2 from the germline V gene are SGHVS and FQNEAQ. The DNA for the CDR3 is TGTGCCAGCAGCTTAGAAGAGGAACTAGCGGCTAGCACAGATACGCAGTATTTT. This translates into CASSLEEELAASTDTQYF.

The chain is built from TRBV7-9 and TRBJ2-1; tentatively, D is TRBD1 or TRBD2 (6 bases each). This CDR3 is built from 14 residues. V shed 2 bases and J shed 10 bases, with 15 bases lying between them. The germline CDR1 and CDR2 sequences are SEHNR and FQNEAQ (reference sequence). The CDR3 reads CASSLTLRGEEQFF. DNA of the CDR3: TGTGCCAGCAGCTTAACCTTAAGGGGGGAAGAGCAGTTCTTC. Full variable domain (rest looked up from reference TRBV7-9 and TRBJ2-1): DTGVSQNPRHKITKRGQNVTFRCDPISEHNRLYWYRQTLGQGPEFLTYFQNEAQLEKSRLLSDRFSAERPKGSFSTLEIQRTEQGDSAMYLCASSLTLRGEEQFFGPGTRLTVL.